The source of this T cell receptor beta chain is a study of PD-L1 blockade in urothelial cancer. Whole-study context: Bladder-origin urothelial cancer in males described about 90% of the 29 patients. Blood was analyzed 3 weeks (second dose) and 6 weeks after treatment start. Study-level findings and limits: Blood clones associated with the tumor expanded more at 3 weeks in durable-benefit patients.

CDR3 length: 14 amino acids. The germline V and J ends were trimmed by 4 bases and 1 base, with 10 bases remaining between them. CDR1 is MNHNS and CDR2 is SASEGT in the germline V gene. Comments on this clone: Its antigen is currently unknown.

Time point given: peripheral blood 6 weeks after treatment start. What went into each PCR as a spike was synthetic TCR analog templates. Method: immunoSEQ multiplex PCR; TCRdb's copy keeps in-frame clones and lacks some. The data hold 95,000 to 150,000 clones, with roughly 82% observed a single time. The chain uses TRBV6-1 and TRBJ1-1; D possibly corresponds to TRBD1 (6 bases). The receptor comes from a man aged 50 to 60 with urothelial cancer. The starting material was PBMCs, obtained around atezolizumab (anti-PD-L1) treatment. CDR3 residues: CASSVTGSNTEAFF. The CDR3 nucleotides read TGTGCCAGCAGTGTCACAGGGTCGAACACTGAAGCTTTCTTT.